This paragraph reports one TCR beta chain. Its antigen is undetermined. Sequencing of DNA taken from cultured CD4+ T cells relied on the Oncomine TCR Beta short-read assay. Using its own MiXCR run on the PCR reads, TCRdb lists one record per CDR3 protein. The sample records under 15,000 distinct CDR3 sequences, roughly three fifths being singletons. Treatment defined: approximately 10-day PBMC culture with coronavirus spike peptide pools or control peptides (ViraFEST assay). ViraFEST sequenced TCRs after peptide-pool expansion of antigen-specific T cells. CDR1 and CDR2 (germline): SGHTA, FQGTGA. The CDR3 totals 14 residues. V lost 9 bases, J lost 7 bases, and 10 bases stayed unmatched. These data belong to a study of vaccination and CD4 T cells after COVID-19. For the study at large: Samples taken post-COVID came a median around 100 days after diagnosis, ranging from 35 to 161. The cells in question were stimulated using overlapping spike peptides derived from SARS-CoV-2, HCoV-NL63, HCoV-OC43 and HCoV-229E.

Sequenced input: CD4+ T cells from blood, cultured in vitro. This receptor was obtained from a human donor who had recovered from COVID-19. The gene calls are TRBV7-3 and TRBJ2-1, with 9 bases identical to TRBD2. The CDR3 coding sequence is TGTGCCAGTGCAGCGGGAGGATTGGGAAATGAGCAGTTCTTC. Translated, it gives CASAAGGLGNEQFF.